The source of this T cell receptor (beta chain) is a study of T-cell memory formation after mild COVID-19. As for the study in general: Each donor largely had its own TCR clusters.

Findings and caveats of the study: Later expanders leaned toward CD4+, whereas clones contracting from day 15 to 85 were balanced CD4/CD8.

This clonotype was detected many times. Its antigen is as yet unknown. Germline CDR1 and CDR2: SGDLS and YYNGEE. The CDR3 spans 13 residues. The ends were cut back, 2 bases at V and 3 bases at J, with 7 bases in the middle. Amplification by 5'RACE using constant-segment primers produced TCR alpha and TCR beta cDNA libraries that carried sample barcodes and UMIs. TCRdb used MiXCR to reprocess the 5' RACE reads, holding one entry per CDR3 protein. The sample holds about 430,000 distinct CDR3 sequences, about 24% seen once. The TCR was taken from an adult woman who had mild COVID-19 (a few samples of this study predate the infection). Cell type and time point are not known. Source material: PBMCs or a T cell subset sorted from them (not recorded which). This chain connects TRBV9 to TRBJ2-3, with a possible D match to TRBD1 (5 bases). CDR3 nucleotide sequence: TGTGCCAGCAGCGTGAGGACAACAGATACGCAGTATTTT. Protein sequence: CASSVRTTDTQYF. Based on the CDR3 plus reference TRBV9 and TRBJ2-3, the full variable domain is DSGVTQTPKHLITATGQRVTLRCSPRSGDLSVYWYQQSLDQGLQFLIQYYNGEERAKGNILERFSAQQFPDLHSELNLSSLELGDSALYFCASSVRTTDTQYFGPGTRLTVL.